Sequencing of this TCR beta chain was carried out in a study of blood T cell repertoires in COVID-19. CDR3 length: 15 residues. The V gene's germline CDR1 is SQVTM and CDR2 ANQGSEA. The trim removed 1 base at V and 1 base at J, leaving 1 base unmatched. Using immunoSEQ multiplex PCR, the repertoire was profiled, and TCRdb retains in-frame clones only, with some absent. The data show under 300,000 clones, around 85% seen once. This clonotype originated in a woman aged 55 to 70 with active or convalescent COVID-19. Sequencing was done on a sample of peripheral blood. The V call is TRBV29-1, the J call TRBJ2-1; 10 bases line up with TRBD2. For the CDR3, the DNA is TGCAGCGTTGAAGGGACTAGCGGTTCCTACAATGAGCAGTTCTTC. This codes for CSVEGTSGSYNEQFF.